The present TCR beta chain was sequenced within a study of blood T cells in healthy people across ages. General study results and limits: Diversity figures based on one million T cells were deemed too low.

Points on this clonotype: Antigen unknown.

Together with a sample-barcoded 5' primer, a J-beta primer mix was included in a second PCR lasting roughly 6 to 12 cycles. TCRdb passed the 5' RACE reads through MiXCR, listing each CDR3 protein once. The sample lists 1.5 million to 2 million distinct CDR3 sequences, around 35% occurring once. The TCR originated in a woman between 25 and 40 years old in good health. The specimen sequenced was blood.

The CDR3: CASSPGDSGGDTDTQYF. The CDR3 DNA reads TGTGCCAGCAGCCCCGGAGATAGCGGGGGGGATACAGATACGCAGTATTTT. The rearrangement links TRBV9 to TRBJ2-3; 11 bases are shared with TRBD2. V dropped 4 bases and J dropped 3; count of bases not matched to a gene: 10. Germline lookup yields CDR1 SGDLS and CDR2 YYNGEE. This CDR3 has 17 amino acids.